The 30 T cell receptor beta chains below all came from one sample that was sequenced in a study of spatial heterogeneity in lung cancer. TCRdb independently ran MiXCR on the 5' RACE reads; one entry per CDR3 protein. This table has about 100,000 distinct CDR3 sequences, approximately 4% appearing once. Study outcomes and limitations: Tumor mutation counts were tracked by expanded intratumoral alpha and beta TCR counts.

Time point defined: sample taken at primary tumor resection. No antigen has been identified for these receptors. The sequencing here drew on lung tumor tissue, taken at surgery. The receptors were sampled from a male donor with early-stage non-small cell lung cancer.

This clonotype was found many times. This sequence joins TRBV7-2 and TRBJ2-1, with 7 positions matching TRBD2. Trimming removed 6 bases from V and 4 bases from J; junction bases left unmatched: 6. The CDR3 consists of 14 residues. Germline lookup yields CDR1 SGHTA and CDR2 FQGNSA. The CDR3 protein is CASRPAGSYNEQFF. The CDR3 coding sequence is TGTGCCAGCAGGCCAGCGGGGTCATACAATGAGCAGTTCTTC.

The sample holds many counts of this clonotype. This chain joins TRBV20-1 and TRBJ1-5, with unresolved D. CDR1 is DFQATT, CDR2 SNEGSKA, per germline (reference sequence). Deletions cut 3 bases from V and 2 bases from J, with 8 bases between. This CDR3 spans 13 amino acids. The CDR3 DNA reads TGCAGTGCTAGGGGTCTCGGCAATCAGCCCCAGCATTTT. This sequence encodes CSARGLGNQPQHF.

This clonotype came up many times. V gene TRBV12-3 or TRBV12-4 combines with J gene TRBJ1-1; D not resolved. This CDR3 has 12 amino acids. V lost 3 bases and J 1 base, leaving 3 bases between the germline ends. CDR3 residues: CASSLRNTEAFF. In DNA, the CDR3 is TGTGCCAGCAGTTTGAGGAACACTGAAGCTTTCTTT.

This clonotype was seen repeatedly, ten times or more. The chain links TRBV2 to TRBJ2-1, with 10 bases matching TRBD2. The V gene's germline CDR1 is SNHLY and CDR2 FYNNEI. V was pared by 6 bases and J by 4 bases, with 6 bases of the junction left unmatched. This CDR3 spans 15 amino acids. CDR3 loop: CASSAGTSEYNEQFF. The CDR3 nucleotides read TGTGCCAGCAGCGCTGGGACTAGCGAGTACAATGAGCAGTTCTTC.

This clonotype was counted ten times or more. The V gene is TRBV20-1, the J gene TRBJ2-3, with 7 bases aligning to TRBD1. V shed 6 bases and J 2 bases; nucleotides not matched to a gene: 11. Germline V gives CDR1 DFQATT, CDR2 SNEGSKA (reference sequence). The CDR3 extends over 15 amino acids. The CDR3 here is CSANQGTGDTDTQYF. CDR3 in DNA: TGCAGTGCCAACCAAGGTACAGGGGACACAGATACGCAGTATTTT.

Many counts were recorded for this clonotype. This chain uses TRBV2 with TRBJ2-3; no firm D call. The CDR3 has 14 residues. Trimming shortened V by 8 bases and J by 5 bases, and 17 bases separated the two germline ends. Germline V gene data show CDR1 as SNHLY and CDR2 as FYNNEI. CDR3 protein: CASSYSPGGDTQYF. Here the CDR3 DNA reads TGTGCCAGCTCCTACAGTCCGGGCGGAGATACGCAGTATTTT.

This clonotype was found many times. This chain joins TRBV5-1 and TRBJ2-4, with 7 nucleotides matching TRBD2. This CDR3 region has 14 residues. J was trimmed by 8 bases and V by 4 bases; bases with no gene match: 9. CDR1 is SGHRS, CDR2 YFSETQ, per germline. The DNA of the CDR3 is TGCGCCAGCAGCGTGGGGAGGGGCGGAGACATTCAGTACTTC. It translates to CASSVGRGGDIQYF.

There are a few counts of this clonotype. V is TRBV20-1 and J is TRBJ2-3; TRBD1 agrees at 9 bases. V was clipped by 3 bases and J by 0 bases; unmatched bases: 4. CDR1 and CDR2 (germline): DFQATT, SNEGSKA (reference sequence). This CDR3 has 15 residues. The CDR3 sequence is CSASPGTGSTDTQYF. CDR3 DNA sequence: TGCAGTGCTAGCCCCGGGACAGGGAGCACAGATACGCAGTATTTT.

This clonotype was recorded many times. This chain's CDR3 is CASSLPRGQGELRYEQYF. The CDR3 region has the DNA TGTGCCAGCAGTTTGCCCCGCGGACAGGGCGAATTACGCTACGAGCAGTACTTC. The chain has TRBV28 and TRBJ2-7; 8 bases agree with TRBD1. Germline-derived CDR1 and CDR2 are MDHEN and SYDVKM. V gave up 3 bases and J gave up 3 bases; unmatched junction bases: 16. CDR3 length: 18 residues.

Concerning this clonotype: A clone one base away is much larger, so this may be a read error. The gene calls are TRBV5-1 and TRBJ1-6, with 7 bases matching TRBD1. From germline, CDR1 is SGHRS and CDR2 YFSETQ. This CDR3 contains 14 residues. CDR3 loop: CAGRQDRPDSPLHF. In DNA, the CDR3 is TGCGCCGGCAGACAGGACAGGCCCGATTCACCCCTCCACTTT.

This clonotype was picked up many times. The V call is TRBV28, the J call TRBJ2-5; 7 positions agree with TRBD1. Trimming took 4 bases from V and 5 from J; bases not matched to a gene: 7. This CDR3 has 14 residues. The germline V gene has CDR1 MDHEN and CDR2 SYDVKM. CDR3 DNA: TGTGCCAGCAGTTCAATAGGACAGGAGGAGACCCAGTACTTC. Amino acids: CASSSIGQEETQYF.

This clonotype was detected many times. The gene calls are TRBV7-9 and TRBJ2-5; D is possibly TRBD1 or TRBD2 (6 bases each). The CDR3 contains 13 residues. The germline gives CDR1 SEHNR, CDR2 FQNEAQ (reference sequence). V lost 0 bases and J lost 5, with 7 bases in between. The CDR3 protein is CASSLAGGETQYF. CDR3 coding DNA: TGTGCCAGCAGCTTAGCGGGGGGCGAGACCCAGTACTTC.

V usage is TRBV14 and J usage is TRBJ2-1, with 8 bases lining up with TRBD2. V gave up 4 bases and J gave up 2 bases; unmatched junction bases: 7. In germline, CDR1 is SGHDN, CDR2 FVKESK. The length of the CDR3 is 16 residues. The chain's CDR3 is CASSRAGGSTYNEQFF. The CDR3 region has the DNA TGTGCCAGCAGCCGGGCGGGAGGTAGTACCTACAATGAGCAGTTCTTC.

This clonotype has a handful of counts. The V and J genes are TRBV28 and TRBJ1-1; D not certain. CDR1 and CDR2 from the germline V gene are MDHEN and SYDVKM. The CDR3 sequence is 13 residues long. Deletions cut 1 base from V and 10 bases from J, with 13 bases between. In nucleotides, the CDR3 is TGTGCCAGCAGTTTATCTGGGCCAATGCGAGCTTTCTTT. Its protein is CASSLSGPMRAFF.

This clonotype occurred once. J is TRBJ2-7 and V is TRBV28, with TRBD2 matching 10 bases. Per the germline V gene, CDR1 is MDHEN and CDR2 is SYDVKM. The CDR3 is made up of 14 amino acids. V shed 2 bases, J shed 6 bases, and the junction held 4 bases outside the gene matches. CDR3 sequence reads: CASSLTSGTPEQYF. The CDR3 region has the DNA TGTGCCAGCAGTTTAACTAGCGGGACCCCCGAGCAGTACTTC.

This clonotype was observed many times. The chain is built from TRBV6-1 and TRBJ1-3; D is uncertain. The CDR3 extends over 15 amino acids. V dropped 0 bases and J dropped 2 bases, with 8 bases sitting between them. From germline, CDR1 is MNHNS and CDR2 SASEGT. CDR3 nucleotides: TGTGCCAGCAGTGAAGCGTGGGGTACTGGAAACACCATATATTTT. Amino acids: CASSEAWGTGNTIYF.

Ten or more counts support this clonotype. The V call is TRBV6-1, the J call TRBJ2-1; D unresolved. V lost 2 bases and J 0 bases, leaving 17 bases between the germline ends. The CDR3 sequence is 18 residues long. The germline V gene has CDR1 MNHNS and CDR2 SASEGT. CDR3 loop: CASSELDLSVSSYNEQFF. The CDR3 DNA reads TGTGCCAGCAGTGAACTCGACCTTTCCGTTAGCTCCTACAATGAGCAGTTCTTC.

The chain uses TRBV4-1 and TRBJ1-5, with D uncertain. V lost 4 bases and J lost 3, with 13 bases in between. The CDR3 is 15 residues long. Per the germline V gene, CDR1 is MGHRA and CDR2 is YSYEKL. In nucleotides, the CDR3 is TGCGCCAGCAGCCGCCTGGGGATGGACAATCAGCCCCAGCATTTT. Amino acids: CASSRLGMDNQPQHF.

The gene calls are TRBV27 and TRBJ1-2; D remains ambiguous. The CDR3 runs 13 residues. CDR1 MNHEY and CDR2 SMNVEV come from the germline V gene (reference sequence). V dropped 1 base and J dropped 5 bases, with 8 bases sitting between them. The CDR3 loop reads CASSLYSNYGYTF. CDR3 nucleotide sequence: TGTGCCAGCAGTTTATATAGTAATTATGGCTACACCTTC.

This clonotype was recorded at least ten times. The gene calls are TRBV5-5 and TRBJ2-7, with a possible D match to TRBD1 (5 bases). The CDR3 consists of 13 residues. Germline V CDR1 and CDR2: SGHKS, YYEKEE (reference sequence). V lost 3 bases to trimming and J lost 6 bases, with 13 bases between them. The CDR3 sequence: CASSSTAPSEQYF. The CDR3 bases are TGTGCCAGCAGCTCGACAGCTCCCTCCGAGCAGTACTTC.

This clonotype was counted at least ten times. The chain uses TRBV4-1 and TRBJ2-4; D remains ambiguous. CDR1 and CDR2 (germline): MGHRA, YSYEKL. The CDR3 runs to 16 residues. The ends were cut back, 3 bases at V and 2 bases at J, with 14 bases in the middle. CDR3 sequence (DNA): TGCGCCAGCAGCCAGATCCCTAGGCAGCCCAAAAACATTCAGTACTTC. It yields the protein CASSQIPRQPKNIQYF.

The sample holds many counts of this clonotype. V and J are TRBV12-3 or TRBV12-4 and TRBJ2-1; possible D gene TRBD2, 5 bases. The CDR3 runs to 12 residues. Between the trimmed V and J ends, which lost 4 bases and 8 bases, there was a span of 9 bases. The CDR3 loop reads CASSYLGDEQFF. The CDR3 DNA sequence: TGTGCCAGCAGTTACCTCGGGGATGAGCAGTTCTTC.

This clonotype has a count of ten or more. The rearrangement uses TRBV7-9 and TRBJ2-2; D is uncertain. CDR3 length equals 15 residues. Deletions cut 1 base from V and 6 bases from J, with 12 bases between. Germline V gives CDR1 SEHNR, CDR2 FQNEAQ (reference sequence). The CDR3: CASSLGFGSPGELFF. In nucleotides, the CDR3 is TGTGCCAGCAGCTTAGGGTTTGGAAGTCCCGGGGAGCTGTTTTTT.

The sample holds a few counts of this clonotype. V and J are TRBV5-1 and TRBJ2-7; 8 bases are a match to TRBD2. Germline lookup yields CDR1 SGHRS and CDR2 YFSETQ. This CDR3 has 14 amino acids. J was trimmed by 3 bases and V by 5 bases; bases with no gene match: 7. The CDR3 sequence: CASSRSGDDYEQYF. The CDR3 DNA is TGCGCCAGCAGTCGTAGCGGGGATGACTACGAGCAGTACTTC.

In its sample, this clonotype was seen a few times. The chain carries TRBV2 and TRBJ2-3; D remains unclear. The germline V and J ends were trimmed by 7 bases and 1 base, with 9 bases remaining between them. Germline V gives CDR1 SNHLY, CDR2 FYNNEI. This CDR3 comprises 13 residues. The DNA for the CDR3 is TGTGCCAGCATCCCGGACCGCACAGATACGCAGTATTTT. Translated: CASIPDRTDTQYF.

This clonotype was seen at least ten times. The chain has TRBV20-1 and TRBJ1-2, with D perhaps matching TRBD1 (5 bases). Germline V gene sequence: CDR1 DFQATT, CDR2 SNEGSKA (reference sequence). This CDR3 contains 11 residues. Trimming cost V 7 bases and J 6 bases, with 12 bases left between them. CDR3 nucleotides: TGCAGTGACGACAGCCGTGATGGCTACACCTTC. The encoded protein is CSDDSRDGYTF.

This clonotype was detected many times. The gene calls are TRBV11-2 and TRBJ2-3; a possible D gene is TRBD1 (6 bases). This CDR3 has 13 residues. Germline CDR1 is SGHAT and CDR2 is FQNNGV. Between the trimmed V and J ends, which lost 1 base and 6 bases, there was a span of 8 bases. The CDR3 DNA is TGTGCCAGCAGCTTAGGGGGGCTTGATACGCAGTATTTT. Protein product: CASSLGGLDTQYF.

This clonotype has only a few counts. One junction end does not reproduce the germline sequence, and a read error may be involved. V gene TRBV20-1 combines with J gene TRBJ2-3; TRBD1 is a possible D gene (7 bases). Germline V CDR1 and CDR2: DFQATT, SNEGSKA (reference sequence). This CDR3 is 14 amino acids long. The CDR3 DNA is TGCAGTGCCAGAGCTGCGGGACAGTCGGATACGCAGTATTTT. It is translated as CSARAAGQSDTQYF.

The V call is TRBV7-9, the J call TRBJ1-3, with D perhaps matching TRBD1 (5 bases). CDR1 is SEHNR and CDR2 is FQNEAQ in the germline V gene (reference sequence). Trimming took 5 bases from V and 4 from J, leaving 15 bases between them. The CDR3 contains 15 residues. CDR3 region: CASSIRQWEGNTIYF. The CDR3 DNA reads as TGTGCCAGCAGCATACGACAGTGGGAAGGAAACACCATATATTTT.

A few counts support this clonotype. The V and J genes are TRBV20-1 and TRBJ2-1; D tentatively reads TRBD1 or TRBD2 (6 bases each). Germline V lookup: CDR1 DFQATT, CDR2 SNEGSKA (reference sequence). Trimming took 8 bases from V and 4 from J, leaving 21 bases between them. CDR3 length: 15 amino acids. The CDR3 DNA reads as TGCAGTACCGGTCTATCGGGGGCAGAGTACAATGAGCAGTTCTTC. This gives the protein CSTGLSGAEYNEQFF.